This T cell receptor beta chain came from a study of metastatic and nonmetastatic thyroid tumors. Overall study context: It was across blood and tumor or nodule tissue from malignant and benign thyroid patients that repertoires were compared.

Treatment of any kind had been given to no patient before thyroid surgery. This clone appeared once. What it binds is not known. This CDR3 fails to terminate in the conserved phenylalanine or tryptophan, so it likely reflects a read error. It is unclear where the CDR3 begins or ends on the DNA, so no DNA is shown, and the CDR3 is as TCRdb lists it. Germline values: CDR1 SGDLS, CDR2 YYNGEE. Counting both end residues, the CDR3 totals 14 amino acids. Findings of the study overall: A significant increase in TCR beta diversity was reportedly seen in malignant thyroid tumors relative to benign nodules, in blood and tumor.

Per the original methods: Building a distant-metastasis classifier for papillary thyroid cancer drew on CDR3 differences across clinicopathological groups. Using MiXCR, TCRdb reanalyzed the PCR reads. TCRdb's processing, not the authors' own work, is the source of the V and J calls. The sample includes 30,000 to 40,000 clones, roughly 15% of them seen just once. The source material was blood. The chain has TRBV9 and TRBJ2-6. The receptor comes from a female donor with papillary thyroid cancer or a benign thyroid nodule (not recorded which). Some clones in this sample may be carry-over from other donors' samples. The CDR3 loop reads CASSVDSGANVLTP.